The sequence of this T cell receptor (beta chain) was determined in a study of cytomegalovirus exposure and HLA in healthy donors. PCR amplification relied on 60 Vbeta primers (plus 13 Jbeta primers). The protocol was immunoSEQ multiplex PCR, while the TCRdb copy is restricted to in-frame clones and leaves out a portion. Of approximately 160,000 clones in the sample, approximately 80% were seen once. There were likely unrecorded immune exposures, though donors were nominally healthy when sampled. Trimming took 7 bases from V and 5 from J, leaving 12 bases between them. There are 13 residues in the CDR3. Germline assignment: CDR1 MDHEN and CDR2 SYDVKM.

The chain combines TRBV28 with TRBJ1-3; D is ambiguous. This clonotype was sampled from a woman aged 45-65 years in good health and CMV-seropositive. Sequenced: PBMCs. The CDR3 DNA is TGTGCCAGCATCAATCCCCCCAGAAACACCATATATTTT. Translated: CASINPPRNTIYF.